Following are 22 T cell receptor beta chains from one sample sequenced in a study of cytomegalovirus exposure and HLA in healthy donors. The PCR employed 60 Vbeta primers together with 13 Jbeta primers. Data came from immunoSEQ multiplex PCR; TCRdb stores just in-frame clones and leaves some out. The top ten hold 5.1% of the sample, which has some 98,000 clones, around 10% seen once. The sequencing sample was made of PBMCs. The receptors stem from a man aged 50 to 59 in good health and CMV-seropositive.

CDR3 DNA sequence: TGTGCCAGCAGGTATACCGGGACAGGTTCAAGGAATACGCAGTATTTT. Its protein is CASRYTGTGSRNTQYF. V gene TRBV7-9 combines with J gene TRBJ2-3; 8 bases are a match to TRBD1. Germline lookup yields CDR1 SEHNR and CDR2 FQNEAQ (reference sequence). V lost 6 bases to trimming and J lost 7 bases; unmatched junction nucleotides: 15. The CDR3 has 16 amino acids.

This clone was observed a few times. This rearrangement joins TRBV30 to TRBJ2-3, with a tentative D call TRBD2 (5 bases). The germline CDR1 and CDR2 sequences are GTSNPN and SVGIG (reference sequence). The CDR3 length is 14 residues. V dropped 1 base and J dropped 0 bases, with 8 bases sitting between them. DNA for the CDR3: TGTGCCTGGAGTGGAGGCGGGAGCACAGATACGCAGTATTTT. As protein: CAWSGGGSTDTQYF. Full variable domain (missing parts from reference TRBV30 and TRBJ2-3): SQTIHQWPATLVQPVGSPLSLECTVEGTSNPNLYWYRQAAGRGLQLLFYSVGIGQISSEVPQNLSASRPQDRQFILSSKKLLLSDSGFYLCAWSGGGSTDTQYFGPGTRLTVL.

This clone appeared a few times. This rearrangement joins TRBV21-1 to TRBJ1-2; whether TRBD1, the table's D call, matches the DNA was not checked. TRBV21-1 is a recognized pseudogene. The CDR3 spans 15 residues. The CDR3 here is CASSKSRQANYGYTF. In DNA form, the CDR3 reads TGTGCCAGCAGCAAATCCCGACAGGCAAACTATGGCTACACCTTC.

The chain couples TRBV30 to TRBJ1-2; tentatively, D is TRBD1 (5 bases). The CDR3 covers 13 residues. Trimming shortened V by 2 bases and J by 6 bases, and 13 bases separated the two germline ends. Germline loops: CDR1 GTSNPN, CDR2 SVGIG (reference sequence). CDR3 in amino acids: CAWSRGREDGYTF. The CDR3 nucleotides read TGTGCCTGGAGTAGGGGCAGGGAGGATGGCTACACCTTC.

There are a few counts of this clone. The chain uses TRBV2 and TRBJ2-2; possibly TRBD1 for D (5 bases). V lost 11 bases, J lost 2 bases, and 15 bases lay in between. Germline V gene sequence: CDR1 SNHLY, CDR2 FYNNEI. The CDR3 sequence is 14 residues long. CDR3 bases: TGTGCCCTTAAGGGGCAGGCCAACACCGGGGAGCTGTTTTTT. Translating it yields CALKGQANTGELFF.

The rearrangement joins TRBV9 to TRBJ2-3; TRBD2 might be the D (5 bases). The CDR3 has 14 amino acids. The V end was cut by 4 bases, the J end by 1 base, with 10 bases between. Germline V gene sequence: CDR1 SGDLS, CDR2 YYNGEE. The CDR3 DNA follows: TGTGCCAGCAGCCCGAGGGTAGGCACAGATACGCAGTATTTT. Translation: CASSPRVGTDTQYF. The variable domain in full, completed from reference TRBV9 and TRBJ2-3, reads DSGVTQTPKHLITATGQRVTLRCSPRSGDLSVYWYQQSLDQGLQFLIQYYNGEERAKGNILERFSAQQFPDLHSELNLSSLELGDSALYFCASSPRVGTDTQYFGPGTRLTVL.

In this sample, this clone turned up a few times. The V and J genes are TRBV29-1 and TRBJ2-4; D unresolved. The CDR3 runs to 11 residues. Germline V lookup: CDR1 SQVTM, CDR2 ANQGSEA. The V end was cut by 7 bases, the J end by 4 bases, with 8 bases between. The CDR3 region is CSAQLKNIQYF. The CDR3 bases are TGCAGCGCCCAGTTAAAAAACATTCAGTACTTC.

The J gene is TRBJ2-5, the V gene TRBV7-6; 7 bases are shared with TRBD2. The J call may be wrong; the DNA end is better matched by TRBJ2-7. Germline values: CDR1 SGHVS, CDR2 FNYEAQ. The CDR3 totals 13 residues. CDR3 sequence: CASSGGSGDEQYF. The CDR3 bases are TGTGCCAGCAGCGGGGGAAGCGGGGACGAGCAGTACTTC.

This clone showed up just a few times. The CDR3 coding sequence is TGTGCCAGTTTGGGACAGGGCATTAATCAGCCCCAGCATTTT. Amino acids: CASLGQGINQPQHF. This chain joins TRBV2 and TRBJ1-5; 9 bases align to TRBD1. Germline V gene sequence: CDR1 SNHLY, CDR2 FYNNEI. The CDR3 spans 14 residues. The V segment lost 9 bases and the J segment 4 bases; nucleotides outside the gene matches: 7.

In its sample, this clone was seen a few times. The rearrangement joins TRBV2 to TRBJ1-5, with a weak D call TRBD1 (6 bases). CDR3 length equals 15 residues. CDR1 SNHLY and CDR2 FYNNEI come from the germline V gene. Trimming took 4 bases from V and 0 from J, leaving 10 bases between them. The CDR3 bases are TGTGCCAGCAGTGGGACAGCGATTAGCAATCAGCCCCAGCATTTT. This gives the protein CASSGTAISNQPQHF.

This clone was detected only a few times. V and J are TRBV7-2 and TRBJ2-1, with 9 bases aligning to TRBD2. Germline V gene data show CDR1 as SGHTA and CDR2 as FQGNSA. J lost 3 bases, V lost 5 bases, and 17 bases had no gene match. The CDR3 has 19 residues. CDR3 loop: CASSQGTFLAGGIYNEQFF. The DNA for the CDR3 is TGTGCCAGCAGCCAAGGAACCTTTCTTGCGGGAGGGATCTACAATGAGCAGTTCTTC.

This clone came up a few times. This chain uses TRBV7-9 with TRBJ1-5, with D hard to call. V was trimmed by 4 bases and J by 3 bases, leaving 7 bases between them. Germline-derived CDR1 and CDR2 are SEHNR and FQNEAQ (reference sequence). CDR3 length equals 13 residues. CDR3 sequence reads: CASSSEYNQPQHF. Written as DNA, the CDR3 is TGTGCCAGCAGCTCCGAGTACAATCAGCCCCAGCATTTT.

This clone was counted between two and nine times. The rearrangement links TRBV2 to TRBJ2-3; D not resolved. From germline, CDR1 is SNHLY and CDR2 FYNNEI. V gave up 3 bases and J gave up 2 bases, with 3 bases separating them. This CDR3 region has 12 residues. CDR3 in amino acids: CASSDNTDTQYF. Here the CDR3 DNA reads TGTGCCAGCAGTGACAACACAGATACGCAGTATTTT.

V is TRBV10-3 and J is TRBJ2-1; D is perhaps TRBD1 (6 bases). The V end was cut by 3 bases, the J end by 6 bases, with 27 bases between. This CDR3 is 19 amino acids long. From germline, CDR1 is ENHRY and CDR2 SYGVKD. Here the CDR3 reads CAISDPESPQGKVRNEQFF. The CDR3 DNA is TGTGCCATCAGTGACCCTGAATCCCCACAGGGAAAGGTTCGCAATGAGCAGTTCTTC.

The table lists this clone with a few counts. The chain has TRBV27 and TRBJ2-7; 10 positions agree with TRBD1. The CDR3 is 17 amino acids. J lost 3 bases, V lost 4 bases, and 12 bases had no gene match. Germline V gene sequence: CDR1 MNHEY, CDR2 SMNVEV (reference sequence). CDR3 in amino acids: CASSYIADRGEYYEQYF. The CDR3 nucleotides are TGTGCCAGCAGTTACATTGCGGACAGGGGGGAATACTACGAGCAGTACTTC.

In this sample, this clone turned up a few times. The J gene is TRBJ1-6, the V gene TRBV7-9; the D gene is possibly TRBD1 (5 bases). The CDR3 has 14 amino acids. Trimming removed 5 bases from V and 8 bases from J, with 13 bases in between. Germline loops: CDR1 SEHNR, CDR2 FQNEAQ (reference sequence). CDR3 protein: CASSIRGEDSPLHF. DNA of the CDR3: TGTGCCAGCAGCATAAGAGGGGAGGATTCACCCCTCCACTTT. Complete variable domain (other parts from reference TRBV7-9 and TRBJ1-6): DTGVSQNPRHKITKRGQNVTFRCDPISEHNRLYWYRQTLGQGPEFLTYFQNEAQLEKSRLLSDRFSAERPKGSFSTLEIQRTEQGDSAMYLCASSIRGEDSPLHFGNGTRLTVT.

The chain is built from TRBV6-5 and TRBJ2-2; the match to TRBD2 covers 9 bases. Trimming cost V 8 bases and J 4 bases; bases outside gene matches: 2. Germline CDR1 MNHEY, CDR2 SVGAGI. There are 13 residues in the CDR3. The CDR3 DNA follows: TGTGCCAGCGGCGGGAGGGCCACCGGGGAGCTGTTTTTT. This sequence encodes CASGGRATGELFF.

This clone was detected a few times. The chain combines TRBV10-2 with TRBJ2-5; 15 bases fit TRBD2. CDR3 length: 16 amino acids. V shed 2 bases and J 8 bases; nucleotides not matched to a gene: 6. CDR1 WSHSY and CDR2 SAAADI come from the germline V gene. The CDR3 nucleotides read TGCGCCAGCAGTGAGCCAGGACTAGCGGGGGGGTTCACCCAGTACTTC. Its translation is CASSEPGLAGGFTQYF.

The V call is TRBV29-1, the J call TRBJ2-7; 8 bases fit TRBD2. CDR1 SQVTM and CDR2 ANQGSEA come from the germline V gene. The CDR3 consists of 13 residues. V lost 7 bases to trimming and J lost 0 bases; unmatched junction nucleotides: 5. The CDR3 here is CSASGSDSYEQYF. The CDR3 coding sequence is TGCAGCGCGAGCGGGAGTGACTCCTACGAGCAGTACTTC.

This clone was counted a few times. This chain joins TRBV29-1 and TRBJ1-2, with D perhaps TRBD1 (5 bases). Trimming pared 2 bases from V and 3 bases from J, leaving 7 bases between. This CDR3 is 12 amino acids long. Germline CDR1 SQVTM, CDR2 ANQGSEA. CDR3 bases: TGCAGCGTTGAACCGGGGGACTATGGCTACACCTTC. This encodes CSVEPGDYGYTF.

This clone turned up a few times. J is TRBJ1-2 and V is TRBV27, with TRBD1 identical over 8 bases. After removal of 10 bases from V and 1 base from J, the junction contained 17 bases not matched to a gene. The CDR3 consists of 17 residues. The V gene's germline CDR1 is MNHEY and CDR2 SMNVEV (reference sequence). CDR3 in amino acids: CAKQPTDRVIYNYGYTF. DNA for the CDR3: TGTGCCAAACAACCAACGGACAGGGTAATATATAACTATGGCTACACCTTC.

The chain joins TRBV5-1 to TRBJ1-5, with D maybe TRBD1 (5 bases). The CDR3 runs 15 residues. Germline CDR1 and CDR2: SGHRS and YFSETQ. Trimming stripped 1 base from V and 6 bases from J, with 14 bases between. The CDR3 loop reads CASSLLGEISQPQHF. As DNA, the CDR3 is TGCGCCAGCAGCTTGCTAGGGGAAATAAGTCAGCCCCAGCATTTT. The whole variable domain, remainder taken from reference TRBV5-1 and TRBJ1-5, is KAGVTQTPRYLIKTRGQQVTLSCSPISGHRSVSWYQQTPGQGLQFLFEYFSETQRNKGNFPGRFSGRQFSNSRSEMNVSTLELGDSALYLCASSLLGEISQPQHFGDGTRLSIL.